The 19 T cell receptor beta chains reported below all come from one sample, sequenced in a study of beta chain features in type 1 diabetes. Expressed TCRB transcripts were sequenced, since all the RNA that had been isolated was reverse transcribed. Assay: immunoSEQ multiplex PCR; the TCRdb copy retains only in-frame clones and omits some. This table has a few hundred thousand clones, around 28% appearing once. Sequenced: naive CD4+ T cells from blood. The receptors were gathered from a man between 18 and 29 years old in good health.

This chain connects TRBV6-5 to TRBJ1-1, with D unclear. Trimming removed 5 bases at V and 5 bases at J, with 15 bases between. The CDR3 loop spans 14 amino acids. Germline assignment: CDR1 MNHEY and CDR2 SVGAGI. CDR3 in DNA: TGTGCCAGCAGTCCCTCCGGGATGCGGACTGAAGCTTTCTTT. It is translated as CASSPSGMRTEAFF.

The V gene is TRBV30, the J gene TRBJ2-1; TRBD1 might be the D (6 bases). Germline V lookup: CDR1 GTSNPN, CDR2 SVGIG (reference sequence). V was shortened by 1 base and J by 4 bases, with 8 bases between the two germline ends. This CDR3 region has 13 residues. The CDR3 is CAWSDGQYNEQFF. CDR3 sequence (DNA): TGTGCCTGGAGTGACGGACAGTACAATGAGCAGTTCTTC.

This clone was found once. DNA for the CDR3: TGTGCCAGCTCGCTTTATCGGGACCCAAACGAGCAGTACTTC. Its translation is CASSLYRDPNEQYF. The rearrangement links TRBV18 to TRBJ2-7; possibly TRBD1 or TRBD2 for D (5 bases each). V was clipped by 6 bases and J by 5 bases, with 17 bases between them. CDR1 is KGHSH, CDR2 LQKENI, per germline. The CDR3 consists of 14 residues.

This sequence joins TRBV6-5 and TRBJ2-7; D ambiguous. This CDR3 contains 14 residues. CDR1 is MNHEY and CDR2 is SVGAGI in the germline V gene. The germline V and J ends were trimmed by 0 bases and 0 bases, with 6 bases remaining between them. For the CDR3, the DNA is TGTGCCAGCAGTTACTCGTTAAACTCCTACGAGCAGTACTTC. Translation gives CASSYSLNSYEQYF.

The genes are TRBV7-9 and TRBJ2-3, with 9 bases that match TRBD1. This CDR3 spans 14 amino acids. The V segment lost 4 bases and the J segment 6 bases; nucleotides outside the gene matches: 5. Per the germline V gene, CDR1 is SEHNR and CDR2 is FQNEAQ (reference sequence). CDR3 protein: CASSSRDRADTQYF. The CDR3 DNA reads as TGTGCCAGCAGCTCCCGGGACAGGGCCGATACGCAGTATTTT.

The rearrangement joins TRBV29-1 to TRBJ2-5, with D unclear. The CDR3 totals 12 residues. Trimming pared 2 bases from V and 8 bases from J, leaving 12 bases between. Looked up from germline, CDR1 is SQVTM and CDR2 is ANQGSEA. The CDR3 coding sequence is TGCAGCGTTGAAATCGGCGCTAGAACCCAGTACTTC. Translated: CSVEIGARTQYF.

The V and J genes are TRBV7-9 and TRBJ1-2; weak D call: TRBD1 (5 bases). The germline CDR1 and CDR2 sequences are SEHNR and FQNEAQ (reference sequence). This CDR3 is built from 16 residues. V was pared by 5 bases and J by 4 bases, with 20 bases between. CDR3 sequence: CASSPGPGAGIYGYTF. The CDR3 DNA reads TGTGCCAGCAGCCCAGGACCCGGGGCCGGCATCTATGGCTACACCTTC.

The chain uses TRBV7-2 and TRBJ2-5; no reliable D call. The CDR3 loop spans 12 amino acids. V was shortened by 2 bases and J by 5 bases, with 6 bases between the two germline ends. Germline CDR1 reads SGHTA; CDR2 reads FQGNSA. In nucleotides, the CDR3 is TGTGCCAGCAGCTTAACGATTGAGACCCAGTACTTC. Its protein product is CASSLTIETQYF.

The J gene is TRBJ2-1, the V gene TRBV6-5, with TRBD2 matching 7 bases. Trimming cost V 0 bases and J 4 bases; bases outside gene matches: 6. CDR3 length equals 16 residues. Germline values: CDR1 MNHEY, CDR2 SVGAGI. The DNA of the CDR3 is TGTGCCAGCAGTTACTCGAGAGGTAGCGGGTACAATGAGCAGTTCTTC. Translated: CASSYSRGSGYNEQFF.

This sequence joins TRBV20-1 and TRBJ2-7, with unresolved D. V lost 2 bases and J 6 bases, leaving 8 bases between the germline ends. The CDR3 runs 11 residues. Germline V gives CDR1 DFQATT, CDR2 SNEGSKA (reference sequence). This CDR3 reads CSARWDGEQYF. The CDR3 DNA reads TGCAGTGCTAGATGGGATGGCGAGCAGTACTTC.

This clone has only a few counts. In DNA, the CDR3 is TGTGCCAGCAGCCCGCGATACGGTGAGCAGTTCTTC. Translated: CASSPRYGEQFF. The J gene is TRBJ2-1, the V gene TRBV6-5; no clear D. The germline gives CDR1 MNHEY, CDR2 SVGAGI. The CDR3 totals 12 residues. V dropped 6 bases and J dropped 9 bases, with 12 bases sitting between them.

This chain connects TRBV6-6 to TRBJ2-7, with 9 nucleotides matching TRBD2. CDR1 MNHNY and CDR2 SVGAGI come from the germline V gene (reference sequence). The CDR3 loop spans 15 amino acids. V trimming: 4 bases; J trimming: 6 bases; junction bases outside the gene matches: 10. In DNA, the CDR3 is TGTGCCAGCAGTTTTCAAGCGGGAGGAGAAGCCGAGCAGTACTTC. Translating it yields CASSFQAGGEAEQYF.

The chain has TRBV30 and TRBJ2-3, with TRBD2 matching over 7 bases. Germline CDR1 reads GTSNPN; CDR2 reads SVGIG (reference sequence). There are 15 residues in the CDR3. Germline trimming cut 0 bases from V and 4 bases from J; bases unmatched to any gene: 7. DNA for the CDR3: TGTGCCTGGAGTGTAATTGGCGGGAGAGCAGATACGCAGTATTTT. As protein: CAWSVIGGRADTQYF.

This clone was counted between two and nine times. The J gene is TRBJ2-3, the V gene TRBV6-5; 9 bases map to TRBD1. This CDR3 contains 13 residues. V was clipped by 5 bases and J by 6 bases; unmatched bases: 3. CDR1 is MNHEY and CDR2 is SVGAGI in the germline V gene. The CDR3 protein is CASSTDRGDTQYF. CDR3 nucleotides: TGTGCCAGCAGTACCGACAGGGGGGATACGCAGTATTTT.

This chain connects TRBV5-4 to TRBJ2-7; 9 positions match TRBD2. The trim removed 4 bases at V and 6 bases at J, leaving 11 bases unmatched. CDR1 SGHNT and CDR2 YYREEE come from the germline V gene (reference sequence). CDR3 length: 15 amino acids. In nucleotides, the CDR3 is TGTGCCAGCAGCGTAGTAGCGGGAGAGATGGGCGAGCAGTACTTC. It translates to CASSVVAGEMGEQYF.

The chain couples TRBV19 to TRBJ1-4; D remains ambiguous. The CDR3 extends over 14 amino acids. Germline CDR1 reads LNHDA; CDR2 reads SQIVND (reference sequence). V was clipped by 4 bases and J by 7 bases, with 13 bases between them. DNA for the CDR3: TGTGCCAGTAGTACGACTGTTTTTGCTGAAAAACTGTTTTTT. Translating gives CASSTTVFAEKLFF.

This clone came up a few times. The chain employs TRBV30 and TRBJ2-1; no firm D call. V was pared by 5 bases and J by 0 bases, with 8 bases between. CDR1 is GTSNPN, CDR2 SVGIG, per germline (reference sequence). This CDR3 comprises 13 residues. CDR3 residues: CAWAESSYNEQFF. Written as DNA, the CDR3 is TGTGCCTGGGCGGAGAGCTCCTACAATGAGCAGTTCTTC.

This clone was seen more than once but under ten times. This chain links TRBV4-3 with TRBJ2-5, with 13 bases lining up with TRBD2. The CDR3 consists of 16 residues. V lost 0 bases, J lost 5 bases, and 3 bases stayed unmatched. CDR1 LGHNA and CDR2 YSLEER come from the germline V gene. This chain's CDR3 is CASSQERLAGGETQYF. The CDR3, as DNA: TGCGCCAGCAGCCAAGAAAGACTAGCGGGAGGCGAGACCCAGTACTTC.

This clone was found a few times. The chain joins TRBV15 to TRBJ2-5; 8 bases agree with TRBD1. CDR1 is LNHNV, CDR2 YYDKDF, per germline (reference sequence). V was pared by 0 bases and J by 5 bases, with 8 bases of the junction left unmatched. The CDR3 runs to 16 residues. In DNA, the CDR3 is TGTGCCACCAGCAGAGATCGCCCAGGGGGCGGGGAGACCCAGTACTTC. Translating it yields CATSRDRPGGGETQYF. The whole variable domain, filled in from reference TRBV15 and TRBJ2-5, reads DAMVIQNPRYQVTQFGKPVTLSCSQTLNHNVMYWYQQKSSQAPKLLFHYYDKDFNNEADTPDNFQSRRPNTSFCFLDIRSPGLGDTAMYLCATSRDRPGGGETQYFGPGTRLLVL.